One T cell receptor (beta chain) is described in this entry. Antigen unknown. Unmatched junction bases numbered 6, after V lost 8 bases and J lost 4 bases. This CDR3 has 14 residues. The germline gives CDR1 MNHEY, CDR2 SVGAGI. PCR employed 60 Vbeta and 13 Jbeta primers. Some clones are missing from TCRdb's copy, which holds only in-frame ones; the method was immunoSEQ multiplex PCR. This table holds about 140,000 clones, approximately 79% found once. The data derive from a study of cytomegalovirus exposure and HLA in healthy donors. Findings and caveats of the study: Reports showed the classifier diagnosing cytomegalovirus status with high specificity and sensitivity. Across all donors, roughly uniform sequencing depth was an assumption of the presence/absence analyses. Later analysis identified a missense DCLRE1C variant that was linked to TCR beta V- and J-gene trimming.

The sequence was collected from a man aged 18 to 30 in good health and CMV-seronegative. This chain connects TRBV6-5 to TRBJ2-2; TRBD1 aligns across 8 bases. The sequenced sample consisted of PBMCs. CDR3 residues: CASCQGAGTGELFF. The DNA for the CDR3 is TGTGCCAGCTGTCAGGGGGCTGGCACCGGGGAGCTGTTTTTT.